The source of this T cell receptor (beta chain) is a study of blood T cell dynamics during melanoma immunotherapy. Study observations and caveats: Whether repertoire-driving clones were melanoma-specific could not be determined. Disease-control patients' PBMC repertoires became either more clonal or more diverse at W3.

On this clone: The antigen is undetermined.

J gave up 7 bases and V 1 base, and 16 bases lay outside the gene matches. CDR3 length equals 18 residues. CDR1 is LNHNV and CDR2 is YYDKDF in the germline V gene (reference sequence). The data were produced by immunoSEQ multiplex PCR, yet TCRdb's version contains in-frame clones alone and is incomplete. The repertoire consists of about 10,000 clones, with about 88% occurring once and the leading ten covering 4%. Time point described: week 3, after first cycle of checkpoint inhibitor. Blood was drawn before treatment and at week 3 after checkpoint blockade. Response was assessed by RECIST 1.1 at 12 weeks, except a couple of rapid progressors.

The receptor was isolated from a human donor with melanoma. Sample: blood, taken from a patient treated with checkpoint blockade. The chain is built from TRBV15 and TRBJ2-5; 9 bases agree with TRBD2. The DNA of the CDR3 is TGTGCCACCAGCAGAGCGTTAGGTTCTAGCGGGAATATGGGGACCCAGTACTTC. Encoded protein: CATSRALGSSGNMGTQYF.